The 24 T cell receptor beta chains given below trace back to one sample, sequenced in a study of OX40 agonist ivuxolimab in advanced cancers. Assay: immunoSEQ multiplex PCR; the TCRdb copy retains only in-frame clones and omits some. The sample records roughly 15,000 clones, roughly 82% being singletons. Sequenced material: CD4+ or CD8+ T cells sorted from blood, taken in a trial of the OX40 agonist ivuxolimab. Receptor source: an adult with an advanced solid tumor such as melanoma, head and neck, liver or kidney cancer.

The chain combines TRBV21-1 with TRBJ2-1; TRBD1 reflects the table's D call only, with no check against the DNA. TRBV21-1 is tagged as a pseudogene. The CDR3 contains 16 residues. This chain's CDR3 is CASSKGRQGLFNEQFF. The CDR3, as DNA: TGTGCCAGCAGCAAAGGTCGACAGGGTCTTTTCAATGAGCAGTTCTTC.

The chain joins TRBV4-1 to TRBJ2-1, with TRBD1 matching over 10 bases. The V segment lost 1 base and the J segment 8 bases; nucleotides outside the gene matches: 11. CDR1 and CDR2 from the germline V gene are MGHRA and YSYEKL. The CDR3 contains 17 residues. The DNA of the CDR3 is TGCGCCAGCAGCCAAGGGGTGTTGGGACAGGGGCTCGATGAGCAGTTCTTC. Its protein product is CASSQGVLGQGLDEQFF.

The V and J genes are TRBV11-3 and TRBJ2-1, with D maybe TRBD2 (5 bases). Per germline, CDR1 SGHNT and CDR2 YENEEA. The CDR3 sequence is 16 residues long. With 2 bases removed from V and 4 bases from J, the gap between germline ends came to 15 bases. For the CDR3, the DNA is TGTGCCAGCAGCTTACGGGGTGAGGGCCGGTACAATGAGCAGTTCTTC. Its translation: CASSLRGEGRYNEQFF.

V is TRBV7-6 and J is TRBJ2-1, with 8 bases aligning to TRBD2. V shed 5 bases, J shed 4 bases, and the junction held 10 bases outside the gene matches. CDR1 is SGHVS and CDR2 is FNYEAQ in the germline V gene. The CDR3 is 16 amino acids. The CDR3 bases are TGTGCCAGCAGCCCGGGGGGGCGGAGTTTTTACAATGAGCAGTTCTTC. This encodes CASSPGGRSFYNEQFF.

The chain has TRBV6-1 and TRBJ1-2; D uncertain. Trimming left V 1 base short and J 8 bases short, with 14 bases between. CDR3 length equals 14 residues. Germline V gene data show CDR1 as MNHNS and CDR2 as SASEGT. The CDR3 sequence: CASSEGGAGGGYTF. The CDR3 nucleotides are TGTGCCAGCAGTGAAGGGGGTGCAGGAGGCGGCTACACCTTC.

The chain employs TRBV9 and TRBJ2-7; 8 bases fit TRBD1. V trimming: 2 bases; J trimming: 6 bases; junction bases outside the gene matches: 7. The CDR3 contains 14 residues. Germline CDR1 SGDLS, CDR2 YYNGEE. The CDR3 reads CASSVSQGAGEQYF. The DNA for the CDR3 is TGTGCCAGCAGCGTCTCTCAGGGGGCGGGCGAGCAGTACTTC.

The chain employs TRBV28 and TRBJ1-1, with D perhaps TRBD1 (5 bases). This CDR3 has 11 residues. From germline, CDR1 is MDHEN and CDR2 SYDVKM. The ends were cut back, 7 bases at V and 7 bases at J, with 10 bases in the middle. The CDR3 DNA is TGTGCCAGCACCAATAGGGGTGAAGCTTTCTTT. Protein sequence: CASTNRGEAFF.

This chain uses TRBV2 with TRBJ1-2, with 10 nucleotides matching TRBD1. Looked up from germline, CDR1 is SNHLY and CDR2 is FYNNEI. The junction had 5 bases not matched to a gene; V was cut back by 2 bases and J by 8 bases. The CDR3 length is 14 residues. CDR3 nucleotide sequence: TGTGCCAGCAGTGAATCGACAGGGGGCTGGGGCTACACCTTC. Residues: CASSESTGGWGYTF. Drawing the rest from reference TRBV2 and TRBJ1-2, the complete variable domain is EPEVTQTPSHQVTQMGQEVILRCVPISNHLYFYWYRQILGQKVEFLVSFYNNEISEKSEIFDDQFSVERPDGSNFTLKIRSTKLEDSAMYFCASSESTGGWGYTFGSGTRLTVV.

J is TRBJ1-4 and V is TRBV10-1; D is unclear. CDR1 and CDR2 (germline): WNHNN, SYGVQD (reference sequence). CDR3 length: 18 residues. V was cut by 3 bases and J by 5 bases, with 22 bases left in between. CDR3 in amino acids: CASSDHGCLPVDNEKLFF. The CDR3 DNA follows: TGCGCCAGCAGTGACCATGGATGTCTCCCAGTCGACAATGAAAAACTGTTTTTT.

This chain uses TRBV30 with TRBJ1-5; D is unclear. Germline V gene lookup returns CDR1 GTSNPN and CDR2 SVGIG (reference sequence). The CDR3 spans 13 residues. V lost 5 bases and J 1 base, leaving 9 bases between the germline ends. The CDR3 region has the DNA TGTGCCTGGGGTCACAGAAGCAATCAGCCCCAGCATTTT. This gives the protein CAWGHRSNQPQHF.

The chain links TRBV5-1 to TRBJ1-6, with TRBD1 as a possible D gene (6 bases). Germline assignment: CDR1 SGHRS and CDR2 YFSETQ. V shed 4 bases and J shed 5 bases, with 13 bases lying between them. There are 15 residues in the CDR3. The CDR3 spells CASSRDNLDNSPLHF. Written as DNA, the CDR3 is TGCGCCAGCAGCAGGGACAACCTGGATAATTCACCCCTCCACTTT.

The chain links TRBV19 to TRBJ1-3; D might be TRBD1 (6 bases). V gave up 7 bases and J gave up 4 bases, with 14 bases separating them. The germline gives CDR1 LNHDA, CDR2 SQIVND (reference sequence). The CDR3 has 14 amino acids. CDR3 nucleotides: TGTGCCAGTATCGCAGGGGCCTTCGGAAACACCATATATTTT. Translation: CASIAGAFGNTIYF.

J is TRBJ2-7 and V is TRBV28, with 16 bases identical to TRBD2. V shed 0 bases and J 4 bases; nucleotides not matched to a gene: 3. The CDR3 contains 17 residues. Germline V lookup: CDR1 MDHEN, CDR2 SYDVKM. In nucleotides, the CDR3 is TGTGCCAGCAGTTTATGGGTGGGACTAGCGGGAGGGTACGAGCAGTACTTC. Translating it yields CASSLWVGLAGGYEQYF.

V and J are TRBV19 and TRBJ2-6; 9 bases agree with TRBD1. Germline lookup yields CDR1 LNHDA and CDR2 SQIVND (reference sequence). The CDR3 runs 17 residues. With V trimmed by 9 bases and J by 1 base, 10 bases remained unmatched. The chain's CDR3 is CASNRGTGRSGANVLTF. The CDR3 nucleotides are TGTGCCAGCAACCGAGGGACAGGGAGGTCTGGGGCCAACGTCCTGACTTTC.

This clone has only a few counts. The V and J genes are TRBV15 and TRBJ2-1; D call uncertain. Germline CDR1 LNHNV, CDR2 YYDKDF (reference sequence). The CDR3 contains 13 residues. Deletions cut 1 base from V and 5 bases from J, with 6 bases between. CDR3 nucleotides: TGTGCCACCAGCAGAGGGCCGGACAATGAGCAGTTCTTC. It translates to CATSRGPDNEQFF.

This clone has just one count. The genes are TRBV9 and TRBJ2-1; 8 bases map to TRBD1. V was pared by 0 bases and J by 9 bases, with 8 bases of the junction left unmatched. The germline V gene has CDR1 SGDLS and CDR2 YYNGEE. The CDR3 loop spans 15 amino acids. This CDR3 is CASSVAGRGRREQFF. CDR3 nucleotide sequence: TGTGCCAGCAGCGTAGCAGGCAGGGGGCGGCGTGAGCAGTTCTTC. The full variable domain, with the rest looked up from reference TRBV9 and TRBJ2-1, is DSGVTQTPKHLITATGQRVTLRCSPRSGDLSVYWYQQSLDQGLQFLIQYYNGEERAKGNILERFSAQQFPDLHSELNLSSLELGDSALYFCASSVAGRGRREQFFGPGTRLTVL.

The rearrangement joins TRBV27 to TRBJ1-2; 7 nucleotides align to TRBD1. The CDR3 contains 14 residues. CDR1 and CDR2 (germline): MNHEY, SMNVEV (reference sequence). Trimming at V came to 5 bases and at J to 6 bases, leaving 9 bases not matched to a gene. Here the CDR3 reads CASSISTGTDGYTF. In nucleotides, the CDR3 is TGTGCCAGCAGTATCTCCACCGGGACAGATGGCTACACCTTC.

The V gene is TRBV11-2, the J gene TRBJ2-7; possibly TRBD1 or TRBD2 for D (5 bases each). The V and J ends lost 2 bases and 2 bases respectively, with 16 bases between them. The CDR3 runs to 16 residues. In germline, CDR1 is SGHAT, CDR2 FQNNGV. CDR3 residues: CASSLTYGTATYEQYF. CDR3 coding DNA: TGTGCCAGCAGCTTAACGTACGGGACCGCTACCTACGAGCAGTACTTC.

The chain is built from TRBV19 and TRBJ1-1; D is undetermined. Germline V gives CDR1 LNHDA, CDR2 SQIVND (reference sequence). Trimming pared 3 bases from V and 1 base from J, leaving 6 bases between. The CDR3 consists of 13 residues. The CDR3 loop is CASSMDTNTEAFF. CDR3 in DNA: TGTGCCAGTAGTATGGATACGAACACTGAAGCTTTCTTT.

The chain employs TRBV9 and TRBJ1-1, with 10 bases matching TRBD1. Germline V gene sequence: CDR1 SGDLS, CDR2 YYNGEE. J lost 1 base, V lost 0 bases, and 6 bases had no gene match. The CDR3 extends over 17 amino acids. The chain's CDR3 is CASSVGIRDRGNTEAFF. CDR3 coding DNA: TGTGCCAGCAGCGTAGGTATTCGGGACAGGGGGAACACTGAAGCTTTCTTT.

This chain connects TRBV5-4 to TRBJ2-3, with 8 bases aligning to TRBD1. The CDR3 extends over 15 amino acids. With 4 bases clipped from V and 3 bases from J, the junction kept 7 bases outside the gene matches. Per germline, CDR1 SGHNT and CDR2 YYREEE (reference sequence). The CDR3 bases are TGTGCCAGCAGCGGGGGACAGGCCCCGACAGATACGCAGTATTTT. This encodes CASSGGQAPTDTQYF.

This chain connects TRBV28 to TRBJ2-1; 10 nucleotides match TRBD2. The CDR3 sequence is 15 residues long. CDR1 is MDHEN, CDR2 SYDVKM, per germline. After removal of 6 bases from V and 4 bases from J, the junction contained 6 bases not matched to a gene. In DNA, the CDR3 is TGTGCCAGCAGGGTCGGGACTAGCGCATACAATGAGCAGTTCTTC. The encoded protein is CASRVGTSAYNEQFF. Combining the CDR3 with reference TRBV28 and TRBJ2-1 gives the whole variable domain DVKVTQSSRYLVKRTGEKVFLECVQDMDHENMFWYRQDPGLGLRLIYFSYDVKMKEKGDIPEGYSVSREKKERFSLILESASTNQTSMYLCASRVGTSAYNEQFFGPGTRLTVL.

This clone showed up just once. The rearrangement joins TRBV7-7 to TRBJ2-5; D unresolved. TRBJ2-7 explains the end of the DNA better; the J call may be wrong. CDR3 length equals 15 residues. Germline CDR1 SSHAT, CDR2 FNYEAQ (reference sequence). The CDR3: CASSPEVSKHYEQYF. CDR3 DNA sequence: TGTGCCAGCAGCCCCGAGGTGAGCAAACACTACGAGCAGTACTTC.

The V call is TRBV5-4, the J call TRBJ2-5; TRBD2 is a possible D gene (6 bases). The CDR3 extends over 13 amino acids. Germline-derived CDR1 and CDR2 are SGHNT and YYREEE (reference sequence). Trimming pared 4 bases from V and 5 bases from J, leaving 12 bases between. CDR3 bases: TGTGCCAGCAGCCGGGACTTGTGGGAGACCCAGTACTTC. Translating it yields CASSRDLWETQYF.